This record concerns one TCR beta chain sequence. The sample belongs to a study of blood T cell repertoires in COVID-19. The CDR3 sequence is 14 residues long. V was clipped by 5 bases and J by 4 bases; unmatched bases: 7. The germline V gene has CDR1 SEHNR and CDR2 FQNEAQ (reference sequence). Sequenced by immunoSEQ multiplex PCR; TCRdb stores in-frame clones only, minus some. This table holds a few hundred thousand clones, approximately 82% found once. Sequencing was carried out using peripheral blood. V gene TRBV7-9 combines with J gene TRBJ1-1, with TRBD1 matching over 7 bases. The receptor's source is a woman in her 50s with acute or convalescent COVID-19. This CDR3 reads CASSVYSGGTEAFF. As DNA, the CDR3 is TGTGCCAGCAGCGTCTACTCAGGGGGCACTGAAGCTTTCTTT.